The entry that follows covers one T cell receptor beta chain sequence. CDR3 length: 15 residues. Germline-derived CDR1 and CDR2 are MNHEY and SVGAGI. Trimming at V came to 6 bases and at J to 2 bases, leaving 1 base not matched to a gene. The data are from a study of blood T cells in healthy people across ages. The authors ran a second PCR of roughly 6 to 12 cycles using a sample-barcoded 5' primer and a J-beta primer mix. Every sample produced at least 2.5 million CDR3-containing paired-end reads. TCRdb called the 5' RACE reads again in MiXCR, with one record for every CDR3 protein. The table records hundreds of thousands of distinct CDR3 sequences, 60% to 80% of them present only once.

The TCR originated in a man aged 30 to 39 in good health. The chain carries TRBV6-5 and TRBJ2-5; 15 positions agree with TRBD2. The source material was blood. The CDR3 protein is CASRGTSGGQETQYF. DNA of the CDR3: TGTGCCAGCAGAGGGACTAGCGGGGGGCAAGAGACCCAGTACTTC.